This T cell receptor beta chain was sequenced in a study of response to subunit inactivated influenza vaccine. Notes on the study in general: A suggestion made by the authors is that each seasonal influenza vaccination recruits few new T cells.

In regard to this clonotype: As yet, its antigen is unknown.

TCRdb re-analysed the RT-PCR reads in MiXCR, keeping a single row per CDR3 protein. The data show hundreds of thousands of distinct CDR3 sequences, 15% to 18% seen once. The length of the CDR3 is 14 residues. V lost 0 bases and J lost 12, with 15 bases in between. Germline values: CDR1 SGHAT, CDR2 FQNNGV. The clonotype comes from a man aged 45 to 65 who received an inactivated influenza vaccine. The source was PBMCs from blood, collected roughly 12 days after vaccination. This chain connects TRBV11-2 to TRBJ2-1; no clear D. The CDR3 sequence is CASSLDTGPFGQFF. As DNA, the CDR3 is TGTGCCAGCAGCTTAGACACCGGGCCTTTCGGGCAGTTCTTC.